Sequencing of this T cell receptor beta chain was carried out in a study of blood T cell repertoires in COVID-19 (TCRdb year 2020). Broadly, across the study: The collaborator samples originated in the United States, Italy and Spain and spanned the acute and convalescent phases of COVID-19. The prospective study material was composed of cDNA or gDNA derived from T cells, B-cell-depleted T cells, or PBMCs. Subjects who had been exposed to COVID-19, were actively infected with it, or had recovered from it provided the deeply sampled blood TCRbeta repertoires that made up the dataset. The repertoires were made available in a free public database intended to serve as a resource for research on the immune response to SARS-CoV-2. Samples were obtained from the ongoing ImmuneRACE study (first 160 participants) and from about 1,300 subjects provided by 6 global collaborators. The sample metadata nearly always contained a de-identified subject ID, COVID-19 status, age in years and sex. Where HLA class I and class II types were available, the types were taken from metadata supplied by the sample provider, not from assay-based typing.

Samples from volunteer blood donors who had recovered from COVID-19 were contributed by a second Seattle source. Collaborating institutions collected whole blood in K2EDTA tubes following their own protocols. For TCRbeta analysis, collaborators shipped samples in one of three forms: frozen whole blood, isolated PBMCs, or DNA extracted from either of those sample types. For CDR1 and CDR2, the germline V gene lists MRHNA and SNTAGT. The CDR3, cysteine through phenylalanine, is 16 amino acids long. The kept DNA is CDR3 alone, 48 bases in frame from the first base. V ends up 0 bases short and J 10 bases short, with an unmatched junction base count of 9. What the authors observed across the whole study: The amount of clinical and demographic metadata varied by source and participant and was provided uncurated.

This clone was found a few times. Its antigen target is currently unknown. No clone much larger than this one lies a single base away; base qualities are absent. TCRbeta CDR3 regions were amplified from genomic DNA using the immunoSEQ Assay, a bias-controlled multiplex PCR. Per the authors' processing: The number of nucleated cells in each sample was estimated by amplification of reference gene primers within the assay. To quantify the absolute abundance of each unique TCRbeta CDR3 rearrangement, sequence reads were collapsed and filtered. For each sample, productive Simpson clonality was calculated by taking the square root of Simpson's diversity index across productive rearrangements. Drawn from immuneACCESS, this table holds only the in-frame rearrangements with V and J called that TCRdb kept. Clones are partly lost; checked studies trace under half to an unresolved V gene and leave the rest unexplained. V and J calls and clone size are as listed in that table; D and trimming were resolved from the DNA. In this sample the table shows about 300,000 clones, around 88% of which occur a single time. Under 8% of the sample rests with the top ten.

The TCR was taken from a woman aged 30 to 39 who had recovered from COVID-19. Material: peripheral blood. The sequence is built from TRBV6-4 and TRBJ1-6; TRBD1 matches 7 bases in the middle. The sequenced DNA: TGTGCCAGCAGTGACTCCGCGGGAGGGGGCAGGTCACCCCTCCACTTT. This sequence encodes CASSDSAGGGRSPLHF.